This T cell receptor beta chain was profiled in a study of cytomegalovirus exposure and HLA in healthy donors. General study results and limits: Researchers counted roughly 160 TCR beta chains as cytomegalovirus-associated.

Assay: immunoSEQ multiplex PCR; the TCRdb copy retains only in-frame clones and omits some. The sample yields about 110,000 clones, approximately 88% seen once. For this clone: Its antigen is as yet unknown.

The TCR sequence derives from a woman in her thirties in good health and CMV-seropositive. Sequences were obtained from PBMCs.

CDR3 sequence reads: CATSKDRGAGELFF. DNA of the CDR3: TGTGCCACCAGCAAGGACAGGGGAGCCGGGGAGCTGTTTTTT. The rearrangement joins TRBV15 to TRBJ2-2; 9 nucleotides line up with TRBD1. The CDR3 spans 14 residues. CDR1 and CDR2 (germline): LNHNV, YYDKDF (reference sequence). With V trimmed by 4 bases and J by 6 bases, 3 bases remained unmatched.